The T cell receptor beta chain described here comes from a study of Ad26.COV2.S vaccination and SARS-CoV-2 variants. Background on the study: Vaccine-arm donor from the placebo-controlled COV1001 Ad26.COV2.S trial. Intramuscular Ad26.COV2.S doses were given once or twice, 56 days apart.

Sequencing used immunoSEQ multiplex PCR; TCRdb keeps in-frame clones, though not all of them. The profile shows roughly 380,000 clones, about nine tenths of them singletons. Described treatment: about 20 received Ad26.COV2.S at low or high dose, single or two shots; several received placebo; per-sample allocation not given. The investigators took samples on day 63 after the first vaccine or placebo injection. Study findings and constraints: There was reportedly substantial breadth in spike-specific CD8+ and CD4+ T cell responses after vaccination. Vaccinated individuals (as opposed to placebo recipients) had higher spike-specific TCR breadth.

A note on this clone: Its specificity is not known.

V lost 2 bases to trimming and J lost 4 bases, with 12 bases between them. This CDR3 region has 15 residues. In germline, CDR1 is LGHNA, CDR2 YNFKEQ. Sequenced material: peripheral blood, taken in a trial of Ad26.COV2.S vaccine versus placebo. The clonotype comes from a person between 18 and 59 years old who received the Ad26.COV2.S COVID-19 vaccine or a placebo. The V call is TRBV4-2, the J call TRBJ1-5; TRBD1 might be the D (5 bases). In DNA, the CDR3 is TGTGCCAGCAGCCAACCAGGGATAGGGAATCAGCCCCAGCATTTT. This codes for CASSQPGIGNQPQHF.